The T cell receptor beta chain under discussion was sequenced for a study of beta chain features in type 1 diabetes (dated by TCRdb to the late 2010s). About the full investigation: Mean age, gender distribution, total cell number and subset yield were not different between patients and healthy donors. Across all samples, approximately 98,000,000 sorted cells were examined, and cell number per subset correlated strongly with RNA yield. In the study, recently diagnosed type 1 diabetes patients and matched healthy donors were compared on the TCRB repertoires of their sorted circulating CD4+ T cell subsets. Regulatory and stem cell-like memory subsets were obtained from only 8 patients and about 8 healthy donors, while naive and central memory subsets were obtained from all 30 or so donors.

Worth noting for this clone: Its antigen remains unidentified. Nothing much larger sits one base from this clone, and base qualities are not available.

What the work shows at the level of the full study, not this receptor alone: In all four CD4+ subsets, TCRB CDR3 length was moderately but significantly shorter in type 1 diabetes patients. Only small numbers of individuals were included in the HLA sub-analyses, which left unresolved whether HLA type had any influence on TCRB rearrangement. Sequencing cDNA rather than genomic DNA could over-represent highly expressing activated cells, although activation and CD3 levels did not differ between groups. Shorter templates might be favored by PCR, yet because patient and control samples were amplified and corrected together, any such skew would affect both groups equally. Naive, central memory and regulatory TCRB repertoires appeared to be more alike among patients than among healthy donors. Fewer insertions and more nucleotide deletions at VDJ recombination sites were observed in patients with type 1 diabetes, implying thymic rearrangement abnormalities.

From each donor, a single peripheral blood sample of about 120 mL on average was drawn into heparinised tubes. Naive, central memory, regulatory and stem cell-like memory CD4+ T cells were sorted on a BD FACSAria II using a panel including CD45RO, CCR7, CD25, CD127, CD95 and CD27. A purity above 95% was achieved for all sorted populations. PBMCs were isolated immediately by Lymphoprep density gradient centrifugation and stained directly without culture. To minimize batch effects, samples were stained and sorted in pairs, one healthy donor with one patient per experiment. The entire amount of isolated RNA was reverse transcribed using the High Capacity cDNA Reverse Transcription Kit, so the sequenced TCRB transcripts were expressed ones. Naive, central memory and regulatory T cell samples underwent deep immunoSEQ sequencing, averaging approximately 3.3 million total reads per sample. Sorted cells were lysed in RLT buffer and RNA was extracted with DNase-treated RNeasy Micro or Mini kits, depending on cell number. To prevent cross-contamination, each cell subset was processed individually, whereas patient and healthy donor samples were processed jointly. The immunoSEQ multiplex PCR was used to amplify TCRB sequences from cDNA, yielding 87-bp fragments that span the CDR3 region. Amplicons were sequenced on the Illumina HiSeq platform. In the authors' own workflow: Synthetic template baselines were used to correct PCR bias computationally, reads within Hamming distance 2 were collapsed together, and singletons that could not be merged were discarded. By aligning reads against IMGT, V, D and J genes, CDR3 length, and insertions or deletions at six rearrangement sites were assigned. Within each subset, clonotype counts were normalized to the number of sorted cells before true diversity and Gini coefficients were calculated with the tcR R package. The overlap coefficient, calculated on TCRB nucleotide sequences, was used to quantify repertoire sharing. Out-of-frame TCRB sequences from naive cells were analyzed to stand in for the pre-selection repertoire. Held by TCRdb, this immuneACCESS table contains in-frame sequences only and omits some clones. Under half of the omission traces to an unresolved V gene where checked; the cause of the rest is unknown. Clonal size and the V and J genes are those of that table, whereas D and trimming came from the DNA. The sample table shows almost 350,000 clones, and about 20% are seen once. 0.044% of the sample belongs to the ten largest clones.

The TCR originated in a woman between 18 and 30 years old in good health. Material for sequencing was naive CD4+ T cells from blood. Read against the paper, the sample's cell subset or site label means: true naive CD4+ T cells.

The bases read TGCGCCAGCAGCCGAGACCCGTCGGGCTATGGCTACACCTTC. Translated, this is CASSRDPSGYGYTF. The chain is made from TRBV4-1 and TRBJ1-2; the D gene cannot be resolved reliably. As encoded in the germline V gene, CDR1 is MGHRA while CDR2 is YSYEKL. Reading from cysteine to phenylalanine, the CDR3 counts 14 amino acids. Of the read, only the CDR3 DNA is kept; its 42 bases are in frame from base 1. Trimming takes 4 bases from V and 4 bases from J, and the germline ends sit 13 bases apart.